The rows below give T cell receptor beta chains drawn from one sample of a study of shared clonotypes between healthy human individuals. Assay used: immunoSEQ multiplex PCR; TCRdb lists only in-frame clones, some missing. The profile shows about 730,000 clones, 72% of them singletons. Input material: memory CD4+ T cells sorted from blood. The receptors were sampled from a woman in her thirties in good health. Each CDR3 is given with its conserved first and last residue. D genes are given only for firm matches. Size is stated for part of the rows, as once, few or many counts, or as a class when the clone is expanded.

CDR3nt	CDR3aa	d_gene	abundance	v_gene	j_gene
TGCAGCGTTGTAGGGGAAAGGAAGTCTGAGCAGTACTTC	CSVVGERKSEQYF	-	-	TRBV29-1	TRBJ2-7
TGTGCCAGCAGCAATGGCGGGGTAACTGAAGCTTTCTTT	CASSNGGVTEAFF	-	few	TRBV7-2	TRBJ1-1
TGTGCCAGTAGTATAGCCGCTACCGGGACAGGGGATTTAGATGAAAAACTGTTTTTT	CASSIAATGTGDLDEKLFF	TRBD1	few	TRBV19	TRBJ1-4
TGCGCCAGCAGCGACCCTAGCGGGAGTGGAGAGCAGTACTTC	CASSDPSGSGEQYF	TRBD2	-	TRBV5-1	TRBJ2-7
TGCGCCAGCAGCTTCGTAGGGACAACTAATGAAAAACTGTTTTTT	CASSFVGTTNEKLFF	-	few	TRBV5-1	TRBJ1-4
TGTGCCAGGGACAGACTTAGCAATCAGCCCCAGCATTTT	CARDRLSNQPQHF	-	once	TRBV25-1	TRBJ1-5
TGTGCCAGCACATGGTGGCTAGCCCTCTACAATGAGCAGTTCTTC	CASTWWLALYNEQFF	-	-	TRBV2	TRBJ2-1
TGTGCCAGCAGCTTACGGCAGGGGCATAGCACCGGGGAGCTGTTTTTT	CASSLRQGHSTGELFF	-	-	TRBV7-9	TRBJ2-2
TGTGCCAGCAGCTTAAGAGACAACCCCTACAATGAGCAGTTCTTC	CASSLRDNPYNEQFF	-	once	TRBV7-9	TRBJ2-1
TGTGCCAGCAGTGAATGGGACGAGCAGTACTTC	CASSEWDEQYF	-	many	TRBV6-1	TRBJ2-7